The 29 T cell receptor beta chains given below trace back to one sample, sequenced in a study of blood T cell repertoires in COVID-19. Only in-frame clones appear in the TCRdb table, and some are missing; sequencing was by immunoSEQ multiplex PCR. Among about 140,000 clones, approximately 86% were seen once, and the ten largest hold 8.2%. Sample: peripheral blood. These receptors were taken from a woman aged 60-75 years with acute or convalescent COVID-19.

The chain recombines TRBV6-5 with TRBJ1-6, with 7 bases identical to TRBD1. The CDR3 is 16 amino acids. Germline V gives CDR1 MNHEY, CDR2 SVGAGI. V lost 4 bases and J lost 6; bases outside the gene matches: 9. The CDR3 nucleotides read TGTGCCAGCAGTTTTCCCCGGGACAGCGCTAATTCACCCCTCCACTTT. Protein: CASSFPRDSANSPLHF.

This chain uses TRBV7-2 with TRBJ2-1; 15 positions match TRBD2. Unmatched junction bases numbered 4, after V lost 5 bases and J lost 2 bases. The germline V gene has CDR1 SGHTA and CDR2 FQGNSA. CDR3 length equals 17 residues. The CDR3 here is CASSPGLAGGTYNEQFF. The CDR3 nucleotides are TGTGCCAGCAGCCCGGGACTAGCGGGGGGAACCTACAATGAGCAGTTCTTC.

The genes are TRBV28 and TRBJ2-7, with D unclear. V shed 3 bases and J shed 0 bases, with 12 bases lying between them. This CDR3 region has 15 residues. The germline gives CDR1 MDHEN, CDR2 SYDVKM. CDR3 DNA sequence: TGTGCCAGCAGTTTCGGCAGGCCAAGCTCCTACGAGCAGTACTTC. It codes for CASSFGRPSSYEQYF.

This chain connects TRBV30 to TRBJ1-6; D might be TRBD1 (6 bases). Germline-derived CDR1 and CDR2 are GTSNPN and SVGIG (reference sequence). The CDR3 spans 13 residues. The V end was cut by 4 bases, the J end by 8 bases, with 12 bases between. The CDR3: CAWMQGWDSPLHF. The CDR3 DNA is TGTGCCTGGATGCAGGGGTGGGATTCACCCCTCCACTTT.

This chain uses TRBV19 with TRBJ1-1, with D perhaps TRBD1 (5 bases). V lost 10 bases to trimming and J lost 1 base, with 7 bases between them. CDR1 is LNHDA and CDR2 is SQIVND in the germline V gene (reference sequence). This CDR3 is 11 amino acids long. CDR3 residues: CAIRENTEAFF. The CDR3 DNA reads TGTGCCATCAGGGAGAACACTGAAGCTTTCTTT.

The chain is built from TRBV10-3 and TRBJ1-4; D unclear. Germline V gene sequence: CDR1 ENHRY, CDR2 SYGVKD. The CDR3 is 12 residues long. Trimming removed 4 bases at V and 6 bases at J, with 6 bases between. Here the CDR3 reads CAISASDEKLFF. The CDR3 DNA reads as TGTGCCATCAGTGCCTCGGATGAAAAACTGTTTTTT.

The chain is built from TRBV3-1 (or the pseudogene TRBV3-2) and TRBJ1-4; D gene uncertain. The CDR3 is 12 residues long. V shed 1 base and J shed 10 bases, with 7 bases lying between them. Germline CDR1 LGHDT, CDR2 YNNKEL (reference sequence). DNA of the CDR3: TGTGCCAGCAGCCAAGGTCCCGGAAAACTGTTTTTT. This translates into CASSQGPGKLFF.

The chain's CDR3 is CASSYPPHSGNTIYF. The CDR3 bases are TGTGCCAGCAGTTACCCGCCACACTCTGGAAACACCATATATTTT. The chain combines TRBV6-5 with TRBJ1-3; D is ambiguous. This CDR3 region has 15 residues. Germline V gene data show CDR1 as MNHEY and CDR2 as SVGAGI. Trimming cost V 2 bases and J 0 bases, with 8 bases left between them.

This clone was seen a single time. This chain connects TRBV29-1 to TRBJ2-5; D is possibly TRBD2 (5 bases). Germline V gene sequence: CDR1 SQVTM, CDR2 ANQGSEA. V was cut by 6 bases and J by 5 bases, with 16 bases left in between. CDR3 length: 13 amino acids. CDR3 amino acids: CSVARQRRETQYF. In DNA, the CDR3 is TGCAGCGTGGCCAGGCAGAGGAGGGAGACCCAGTACTTC.

The rearrangement joins TRBV28 to TRBJ1-5, with 8 bases identical to TRBD1. The CDR3 sequence is 15 residues long. The V and J ends lost 6 bases and 3 bases, in that order; junction bases with no gene match: 7. Germline CDR1 reads MDHEN; CDR2 reads SYDVKM. The CDR3 nucleotides read TGTGCCAGCAGGAGGACAGGGACATCCAATCAGCCCCAGCATTTT. It codes for CASRRTGTSNQPQHF.

The rearrangement uses TRBV6-1 and TRBJ1-2, with D perhaps matching TRBD1 (5 bases). The length of the CDR3 is 14 residues. Germline assignment: CDR1 MNHNS and CDR2 SASEGT. Trimming left V 3 bases short and J 4 bases short, with 12 bases between. Written as DNA, the CDR3 is TGTGCCAGCAGTGAGTCTCGGGGGTTCTATGGCTACACCTTC. Its protein is CASSESRGFYGYTF.

This chain joins TRBV30 and TRBJ2-2, with D perhaps TRBD2 (5 bases). The V gene's germline CDR1 is GTSNPN and CDR2 SVGIG (reference sequence). This CDR3 region has 15 residues. V dropped 5 bases and J dropped 2 bases, with 15 bases sitting between them. The CDR3 region has the DNA TGTGCCTGGGGGTCCACGGGGTTTAACACCGGGGAGCTGTTTTTT. Translation: CAWGSTGFNTGELFF.

The rearrangement joins TRBV15 to TRBJ1-6; TRBD1 aligns across 10 bases. Germline V gives CDR1 LNHNV, CDR2 YYDKDF (reference sequence). This CDR3 has 14 amino acids. Losses at the gene ends were 4 bases for V and 7 bases for J; bases not matched to a gene: 1. CDR3 DNA sequence: TGTGCCACCAGCATGGGACAGGGGAATTCACCCCTCCACTTT. Translated, it gives CATSMGQGNSPLHF.

As DNA, the CDR3 is TGCGCCAGCAGCTCGGGACAGGGGGTTGGCTACACCTTC. The encoded protein is CASSSGQGVGYTF. The chain recombines TRBV5-1 with TRBJ1-2, with 11 positions matching TRBD1. This CDR3 is 13 amino acids long. Germline V lookup: CDR1 SGHRS, CDR2 YFSETQ. V shed 3 bases and J 7 bases; nucleotides not matched to a gene: 2.

The gene calls are TRBV7-2 and TRBJ2-7; a weak D match, TRBD2 (6 bases). V lost 10 bases, J lost 6 bases, and 25 bases lay in between. Germline CDR1 reads SGHTA; CDR2 reads FQGNSA. This CDR3 region has 15 residues. This CDR3 is CATKPQMQGGGEQYF. The CDR3 DNA reads as TGTGCCACCAAGCCCCAAATGCAGGGAGGAGGCGAGCAGTACTTC.

The V call is TRBV5-1, the J call TRBJ1-4, with D possibly matching TRBD1 (6 bases). The CDR3 spans 16 residues. Trimming left V 3 bases short and J 0 bases short, with 12 bases between. CDR1 and CDR2 from the germline V gene are SGHRS and YFSETQ. CDR3 protein: CASSSDRLSTNEKLFF. As DNA, the CDR3 is TGCGCCAGCAGCTCTGACAGGTTGTCAACTAATGAAAAACTGTTTTTT.

V gene TRBV6-2 or TRBV6-3 combines with J gene TRBJ1-6; D is perhaps TRBD1 (5 bases). The CDR3 spans 16 residues. The germline V and J ends were trimmed by 4 bases and 6 bases, with 16 bases remaining between them. Germline V lookup: CDR1 MNHEY, CDR2 SVGEGT. The CDR3 region is CASSSMGLHINSPLHF. CDR3 bases: TGTGCCAGCAGTTCAATGGGACTTCATATTAATTCACCCCTCCACTTT.

The table lists this clone with a count of one. The chain carries TRBV19 and TRBJ1-1; no definite D call. This CDR3 is built from 16 residues. V was cut by 1 base and J by 1 base, with 13 bases left in between. Germline assignment: CDR1 LNHDA and CDR2 SQIVND (reference sequence). This chain's CDR3 is CASSIGAVRPNTEAFF. In DNA form, the CDR3 reads TGTGCCAGTAGTATAGGGGCCGTGCGTCCGAACACTGAAGCTTTCTTT. The full variable domain, in which reference TRBV19 and TRBJ1-1 provide the parts outside the CDR3, is DGGITQSPKYLFRKEGQNVTLSCEQNLNHDAMYWYRQDPGQGLRLIYYSQIVNDFQKGDIAEGYSVSREKKESFPLTVTSAQKNPTAFYLCASSIGAVRPNTEAFFGQGTRLTVV.

This clone came up once. One junction end disagrees with the germline gene, perhaps due to a read error. CDR3 bases: TGTGCCAGCAGCTTAACGAGGGACAGCTACGGGCAGTACTTC. Translating gives CASSLTRDSYGQYF. V usage is TRBV7-9 and J usage is TRBJ2-7, with TRBD1 identical over 7 bases. The CDR3 has 14 amino acids. The V gene's germline CDR1 is SEHNR and CDR2 FQNEAQ (reference sequence).

This chain joins TRBV6-5 and TRBJ1-1, with a possible D match to TRBD1 (5 bases). Trimming took off 5 bases at V and 4 bases at J, with 17 bases between the two ends. The CDR3 contains 15 residues. Germline CDR1 reads MNHEY; CDR2 reads SVGAGI. The CDR3 bases are TGTGCCAGCAGTCATCTCGGGGGGGTGGGCACTGAAGCTTTCTTT. Translation: CASSHLGGVGTEAFF.

This clone was observed a handful of times. This chain links TRBV7-2 with TRBJ2-4; 12 positions match TRBD2. The CDR3 extends over 17 amino acids. V lost 2 bases to trimming and J lost 0 bases; unmatched junction nucleotides: 2. Germline V gene data show CDR1 as SGHTA and CDR2 as FQGNSA. CDR3 sequence reads: CASSLRLAGAAKNIQYF. The CDR3 bases are TGTGCCAGCAGCTTACGACTAGCGGGGGCAGCCAAAAACATTCAGTACTTC.

The CDR3 bases are TGTGCCACCAGTGGGAGACTAGCGGGGGATGAGCAGTTCTTC. Residues: CATSGRLAGDEQFF. The chain is built from TRBV24-1 and TRBJ2-1, with 12 bases fitting TRBD2. Germline V CDR1 and CDR2: KGHDR, SFDVKD. V lost 5 bases to trimming and J lost 8 bases; unmatched junction nucleotides: 3. The CDR3 loop spans 14 amino acids.

CDR3 in amino acids: CASSLSTTSGGANTGELFF. CDR3 sequence (DNA): TGTGCCAGCAGCCTTTCGACGACTAGCGGGGGGGCGAACACCGGGGAGCTGTTTTTT. The chain joins TRBV6-4 to TRBJ2-2, with 14 bases that match TRBD2. The CDR3 length is 19 residues. Losses at the gene ends were 6 bases for V and 0 bases for J; bases not matched to a gene: 9. Germline CDR1 and CDR2: MRHNA and SNTAGT.

The chain combines TRBV9 with TRBJ2-1; 8 bases match TRBD2. V shed 3 bases and J 9 bases; nucleotides not matched to a gene: 11. The length of the CDR3 is 15 residues. The germline V gene has CDR1 SGDLS and CDR2 YYNGEE. DNA of the CDR3: TGTGCCAGCAGCGCAAGAGCGGGGGTAGAGGGTGAGCAGTTCTTC. Translated: CASSARAGVEGEQFF.

The chain couples TRBV3-1 (or the pseudogene TRBV3-2) to TRBJ2-7; unclear D gene. CDR1 is LGHDT and CDR2 is YNNKEL in the germline V gene (reference sequence). The CDR3 spans 14 residues. V lost 0 bases to trimming and J lost 4 bases, with 10 bases between them. CDR3 sequence (DNA): TGTGCCAGCAGCCAAGAAGGCAGGCCATACGAGCAGTACTTC. Its translation is CASSQEGRPYEQYF.

V usage is TRBV27 and J usage is TRBJ2-1; TRBD1 matches 7 bases. The junction had 5 bases not matched to a gene; V was cut back by 2 bases and J by 4 bases. Germline V gene data show CDR1 as MNHEY and CDR2 as SMNVEV (reference sequence). CDR3 length equals 15 residues. The CDR3 sequence is CASSLQAGGYNEQFF. The CDR3 nucleotides are TGTGCCAGCAGTTTACAGGCAGGGGGATACAATGAGCAGTTCTTC.

V gene TRBV28 combines with J gene TRBJ1-2; 7 bases are a match to TRBD1. Unmatched junction bases numbered 4, after V lost 5 bases and J lost 4 bases. The CDR3 loop spans 13 amino acids. The germline gives CDR1 MDHEN, CDR2 SYDVKM. The CDR3 loop is CASSRDRAYGYTF. The CDR3 coding sequence is TGTGCCAGCAGTAGGGACAGAGCCTATGGCTACACCTTC.

This clone showed up just once. V is TRBV12-3 or TRBV12-4 and J is TRBJ2-7; TRBD1 matches at 10 bases. The CDR3 totals 13 residues. Losses at the gene ends were 6 bases for V and 5 bases for J; bases not matched to a gene: 4. In DNA, the CDR3 is TGTGCCAGCAGACCGGGACAGGGGCACGAGCAGTACTTC. Residues: CASRPGQGHEQYF.

On this clone: The sample carries other DNA sequences with the same CDR3. The chain has TRBV12-3 or TRBV12-4 and TRBJ1-2, with 11 bases aligning to TRBD1. J lost 5 bases, V lost 5 bases, and 1 base had no gene match. The CDR3 has 13 residues. The DNA of the CDR3 is TGTGCCAGCAGTCGGGACAGGGGGTATGGCTACACCTTC. Protein product: CASSRDRGYGYTF.